Below are 26 T cell receptor beta chains sequenced from a single sample in a study of CD8 T cells in Susac syndrome. The RNA input was about 0.5 to 1 ug, and it was reverse transcribed with random hexamers. TCRdb re-derived calls from the immunoSEQ multiplex PCR reads in MiXCR, one entry per CDR3 protein. The table has some 450,000 distinct CDR3 sequences, around 85% seen once. The sample taken for sequencing was CD8+ T cells from PBMCs. All receptors derive from a human donor with multiple sclerosis.

V usage is TRBV19 and J usage is TRBJ1-2; a possible D gene is TRBD1 (6 bases). Per the germline V gene, CDR1 is LNHDA and CDR2 is SQIVND (reference sequence). V was clipped by 6 bases and J by 2 bases, with 7 bases between them. The CDR3 runs to 12 residues. The CDR3 DNA sequence: TGTGCCAGTAGGGACAGCAACTATGGCTACACCTTC. This encodes CASRDSNYGYTF. The whole variable domain, remainder taken from reference TRBV19 and TRBJ1-2, is DGGITQSPKYLFRKEGQNVTLSCEQNLNHDAMYWYRQDPGQGLRLIYYSQIVNDFQKGDIAEGYSVSREKKESFPLTVTSAQKNPTAFYLCASRDSNYGYTFGSGTRLTVV.

The V and J genes are TRBV4-2 and TRBJ1-4; no definite D call. Germline CDR1 reads LGHNA; CDR2 reads YNFKEQ. The V gene lost 4 bases and the J gene lost 0 bases, with 9 bases spanning the gap. This CDR3 contains 15 residues. In DNA, the CDR3 is TGTGCCAGCAGCCTCCGACAAGCAACTAATGAAAAACTGTTTTTT. Translating it yields CASSLRQATNEKLFF.

This chain joins TRBV7-7 and TRBJ1-5, with D possibly being TRBD1 (6 bases). Germline CDR1 and CDR2: SSHAT and FNYEAQ (reference sequence). CDR3 length: 17 residues. Deletions cut 0 bases from V and 0 bases from J, with 12 bases between. In DNA form, the CDR3 reads TGTGCCAGCAGCTTAGCTGACAGGAAATATAGCAATCAGCCCCAGCATTTT. It yields the protein CASSLADRKYSNQPQHF.

The genes are TRBV27 and TRBJ1-1, with a tentative D call TRBD1 (5 bases). Germline lookup yields CDR1 MNHEY and CDR2 SMNVEV (reference sequence). The CDR3 totals 16 residues. Trimming removed 0 bases at V and 1 base at J, with 12 bases between. The CDR3 DNA reads as TGTGCCAGCAGTTTATCAGGCAGGGTCGGGAACACTGAAGCTTTCTTT. Protein: CASSLSGRVGNTEAFF.

The rearrangement links TRBV2 to TRBJ2-5, with 7 bases fitting TRBD2. V was clipped by 4 bases and J by 3 bases; unmatched bases: 14. The CDR3 is made up of 17 amino acids. Germline V CDR1 and CDR2: SNHLY, FYNNEI. As DNA, the CDR3 is TGTGCCAGCAGTGCAGAGAAGGCGGGAGTGGGAGAAGAGACCCAGTACTTC. This gives the protein CASSAEKAGVGEETQYF.

This chain uses TRBV4-1 with TRBJ2-7; D perhaps matches TRBD1 (5 bases). CDR3 length equals 13 residues. V lost 1 base and J 6 bases, leaving 10 bases between the germline ends. CDR1 is MGHRA and CDR2 is YSYEKL in the germline V gene. The CDR3 DNA reads TGCGCCAGCAGCCAAGTGAAGGGGTTCGAGCAGTACTTC. Protein sequence: CASSQVKGFEQYF.

The rearrangement links TRBV16 to TRBJ1-1, with D perhaps TRBD1 (5 bases). This CDR3 region has 15 residues. Between the trimmed V and J ends, which lost 2 bases and 4 bases, there was a span of 14 bases. Germline CDR1 and CDR2: KGHSY and FQNENV. The CDR3 bases are TGTGCCAGCAGCCAAGGGCAGGGAGGTTTCACTGAAGCTTTCTTT. Amino acids: CASSQGQGGFTEAFF.

The chain uses TRBV7-9 and TRBJ1-4; tentatively, D is TRBD1 (6 bases). Trimming took off 0 bases at V and 8 bases at J, with 10 bases between the two ends. The CDR3 is 14 amino acids. CDR1 is SEHNR and CDR2 is FQNEAQ in the germline V gene (reference sequence). The CDR3, as DNA: TGTGCCAGCAGCTTAGCCAGGGGAGGGGAAAAACTGTTTTTT. Translation: CASSLARGGEKLFF. Full variable domain (missing parts from reference TRBV7-9 and TRBJ1-4): DTGVSQNPRHKITKRGQNVTFRCDPISEHNRLYWYRQTLGQGPEFLTYFQNEAQLEKSRLLSDRFSAERPKGSFSTLEIQRTEQGDSAMYLCASSLARGGEKLFFGSGTQLSVL.

In its sample, this clonotype was seen once. The chain recombines TRBV28 with TRBJ2-7; D may be TRBD1 (7 bases). V was clipped by 3 bases and J by 5 bases, with 17 bases between them. Germline-derived CDR1 and CDR2 are MDHEN and SYDVKM. There are 15 residues in the CDR3. The CDR3 sequence is CASSFPTGTGHEQYF. The CDR3 nucleotides read TGTGCCAGCAGTTTCCCGACAGGGACTGGACACGAGCAGTACTTC.

This clonotype was counted a single time. The chain recombines TRBV28 with TRBJ2-3, with 7 bases lining up with TRBD2. The J segment lost 5 bases and the V segment lost 3 bases, leaving 17 bases of the junction unmatched. Germline CDR1 MDHEN, CDR2 SYDVKM. CDR3 length: 18 residues. The DNA of the CDR3 is TGTGCCAGCAGTTTCCCCCTTCGAAGCGGGGTATTGGGAGATACGCAGTATTTT. It is translated as CASSFPLRSGVLGDTQYF.

CDR3 DNA sequence: TGTGCCTGGAGTGGCGGGATGTATGGGAATGAGCAGTTCTTC. Translation: CAWSGGMYGNEQFF. The chain is built from TRBV30 and TRBJ2-1; possible D gene TRBD2, 6 bases. Germline lookup yields CDR1 GTSNPN and CDR2 SVGIG (reference sequence). The CDR3 has 14 residues. The V and J ends lost 1 base and 7 bases respectively, with 14 bases between them.

The chain recombines TRBV5-1 with TRBJ2-1, with D maybe TRBD2 (6 bases). Trimming removed 4 bases at V and 6 bases at J, with 11 bases between. This CDR3 contains 13 residues. Germline V gives CDR1 SGHRS, CDR2 YFSETQ. The DNA for the CDR3 is TGCGCCAGCAGCCAGACTAGTTTCAATGAGCAGTTCTTC. Amino acids: CASSQTSFNEQFF.

The rearrangement links TRBV27 to TRBJ2-1; TRBD1 agrees at 9 bases. The V segment lost 7 bases and the J segment 10 bases; nucleotides outside the gene matches: 5. Per the germline V gene, CDR1 is MNHEY and CDR2 is SMNVEV (reference sequence). There are 12 residues in the CDR3. The CDR3 is CASKGQGREQFF. The DNA of the CDR3 is TGTGCCAGCAAGGGACAGGGAAGAGAGCAGTTCTTC.

The V and J genes are TRBV7-8 and TRBJ2-3, with a possible D match to TRBD1 (5 bases). The CDR3 sequence is 14 residues long. Germline assignment: CDR1 SGHVS and CDR2 FQNEAQ. V lost 2 bases and J 4 bases, leaving 10 bases between the germline ends. The CDR3 sequence is CASSLTQGSDTQYF. In DNA, the CDR3 is TGTGCCAGCAGCTTAACCCAGGGTTCAGATACGCAGTATTTT.

The J gene is TRBJ2-3, the V gene TRBV5-1; 10 bases fit TRBD2. The CDR3 spans 20 residues. Germline assignment: CDR1 SGHRS and CDR2 YFSETQ. J lost 0 bases, V lost 0 bases, and 13 bases had no gene match. The CDR3 loop reads CASSLGVPGLALSSTDTQYF. CDR3 sequence (DNA): TGCGCCAGCAGCTTGGGGGTACCGGGACTAGCGCTTTCTAGCACAGATACGCAGTATTTT.

This chain connects TRBV19 to TRBJ1-3, with D possibly TRBD1 on 6 matching bases. CDR1 and CDR2 (germline): LNHDA, SQIVND (reference sequence). Trimming took off 9 bases at V and 7 bases at J, with 16 bases between the two ends. CDR3 length: 13 residues. The CDR3 nucleotides are TGTGCCAGCCATCCGGGGGCCCCCAACACCATATATTTT. Its protein product is CASHPGAPNTIYF.

About this clonotype: One end of the junction does not line up with germline, which may come from a read error. The J gene is TRBJ1-1, the V gene TRBV29-1, with TRBD1 matching 8 bases. The CDR3 runs to 14 residues. Germline lookup yields CDR1 SQVTM and CDR2 ANQGSEA. For the CDR3, the DNA is TGCAGCGTTGAAGTCGCCGGGTCGGACAGGGACTTTTCATTT. It is translated as CSVEVAGSDRDFSF.

V usage is TRBV5-1 and J usage is TRBJ2-5, with 8 bases aligning to TRBD2. Germline CDR1 and CDR2: SGHRS and YFSETQ. This CDR3 has 15 amino acids. The V and J ends lost 6 bases and 5 bases, in that order; junction bases with no gene match: 12. In DNA, the CDR3 is TGCGCCAGCAAAAACGGGAGGGCGTCTGGGGAGACCCAGTACTTC. Its protein is CASKNGRASGETQYF.

The chain combines TRBV28 with TRBJ2-5, with D perhaps matching TRBD1 or TRBD2 (5 bases each). The ends were cut back, 3 bases at V and 5 bases at J, with 19 bases in the middle. The CDR3 is made up of 16 amino acids. In germline, CDR1 is MDHEN, CDR2 SYDVKM. The CDR3 loop reads CASSLSGAPTGETQYF. In DNA form, the CDR3 reads TGTGCCAGCAGTTTGTCCGGGGCCCCAACCGGGGAGACCCAGTACTTC.

The rearrangement uses TRBV4-1 and TRBJ2-1; 8 nucleotides line up with TRBD1. The germline gives CDR1 MGHRA, CDR2 YSYEKL. This CDR3 has 15 residues. The V segment lost 1 base and the J segment 6 bases; nucleotides outside the gene matches: 5. The CDR3 DNA reads as TGCGCCAGCAGCCAAGGGCAGGGGGCGTCCAATGAGCAGTTCTTC. Protein product: CASSQGQGASNEQFF.

On this clonotype itself: The CDR3 does not close with the conserved phenylalanine or tryptophan, likely indicating a read error. The rearrangement joins TRBV2 to TRBJ2-7, with 8 bases lining up with TRBD2. Germline-derived CDR1 and CDR2 are SNHLY and FYNNEI. Trimming at V came to 2 bases and at J to 3 bases, leaving 6 bases not matched to a gene. This CDR3 region has 15 residues. The CDR3 spells CASSEQRESDYEQYL. CDR3 in DNA: TGTGCCAGCAGTGAACAGCGGGAGTCCGACTACGAGCAGTACCTC.

This clonotype was observed once. DNA for the CDR3: TGTGCCAGCAGTGACGAGGGTCCCCTATTTGAGGCTTTCTTT. This sequence encodes CASSDEGPLFEAFF. This chain connects TRBV25-1 to TRBJ1-1, with D unresolved. Germline-derived CDR1 and CDR2 are MGHDK and SYGVNS. Trimming took off 3 bases at V and 11 bases at J, with 19 bases between the two ends. The CDR3 extends over 14 amino acids.

This chain joins TRBV28 and TRBJ1-5; 7 bases align to TRBD1. Germline CDR1 is MDHEN and CDR2 is SYDVKM. This CDR3 comprises 15 residues. V gave up 6 bases and J gave up 4 bases; unmatched junction bases: 9. The CDR3 nucleotides are TGTGCCAGCAGCTCCGTCCCAGGGGGGAATCAGCCCCAGCATTTT. It encodes CASSSVPGGNQPQHF.

This sequence joins TRBV11-1 and TRBJ2-3, with 9 positions matching TRBD2. After removal of 7 bases from V and 10 bases from J, the junction contained 15 bases not matched to a gene. Germline loops: CDR1 SGHAT, CDR2 FQDESV (reference sequence). This CDR3 comprises 15 residues. The CDR3 region is CASNPDAGGPSAQYF. The CDR3 DNA reads TGTGCCAGCAACCCCGATGCGGGGGGGCCCTCGGCGCAGTATTTT. The variable domain in full, with the rest retrieved from reference TRBV11-1 and TRBJ2-3, is EAEVAQSPRYKITEKSQAVAFWCDPISGHATLYWYRQILGQGPELLVQFQDESVVDDSQLPKDRFSAERLKGVDSTLKIQPAELGDSAMYLCASNPDAGGPSAQYFGPGTRLTVL.

The chain carries TRBV28 and TRBJ2-1; D is undetermined. In germline, CDR1 is MDHEN, CDR2 SYDVKM. Trimming left V 4 bases short and J 9 bases short, with 16 bases between. CDR3 length: 14 amino acids. The DNA for the CDR3 is TGTGCCAGCAGTTCCGGACGGATTTACCTTGAGCAGTTCTTC. It yields the protein CASSSGRIYLEQFF.

This chain links TRBV28 with TRBJ2-3, with 12 nucleotides matching TRBD2. This CDR3 is 17 amino acids long. Per the germline V gene, CDR1 is MDHEN and CDR2 is SYDVKM. V was pared by 2 bases and J by 2 bases, with 5 bases of the junction left unmatched. For the CDR3, the DNA is TGTGCCAGCAGTTTAGGACTAGCGGGGCTTACCACAGATACGCAGTATTTT. Translating it yields CASSLGLAGLTTDTQYF.